This T cell receptor (beta chain) is drawn from a study of shared clonotypes between healthy human individuals. Turning to the study itself: Per donor, three plates held CD4 naive cells, three held CD4 memory, two held CD8 naive and one held CD8 memory. Study outcomes and limitations: Represented diversity (both genetic and exposure-history) was limited by the small number of donors.

On sorted subsets, replicate PCRs used roughly 190 ng DNA, or 30,000 or so T cell genomes. Clones were read by immunoSEQ multiplex PCR, and TCRdb kept only the in-frame ones, dropping some. The sample has about 100,000 clones, about 70% seen once. The length of the CDR3 is 17 residues. V was pared by 5 bases and J by 2 bases, with 12 bases of the junction left unmatched. Per germline, CDR1 SNHLY and CDR2 FYNNEI. Adult donors, all healthy and HIV-negative, had no recent acute infections or vaccinations. A note on this clone: Its antigen is unknown.

The TCR comes from a woman in her 30s in good health. Sequenced material: memory CD8+ T cells sorted from blood. The subset here: CD45RO+ cells pooled with CCR7-negative TemRA cells. This chain joins TRBV2 and TRBJ2-7; TRBD2 matches 10 bases. CDR3 region: CASSSGRAHRGTYEQYF. CDR3 DNA sequence: TGTGCCAGCAGTAGCGGGAGGGCCCATCGTGGAACCTACGAGCAGTACTTC.